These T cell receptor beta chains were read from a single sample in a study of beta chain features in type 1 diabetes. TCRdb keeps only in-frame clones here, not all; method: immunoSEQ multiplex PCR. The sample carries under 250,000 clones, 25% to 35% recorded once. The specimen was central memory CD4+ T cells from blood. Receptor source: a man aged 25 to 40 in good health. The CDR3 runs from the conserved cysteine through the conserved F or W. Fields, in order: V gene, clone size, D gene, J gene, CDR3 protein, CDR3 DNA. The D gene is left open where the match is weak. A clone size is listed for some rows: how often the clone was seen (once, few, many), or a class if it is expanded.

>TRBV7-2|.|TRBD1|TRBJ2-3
CASSPTGGVDTQYF
TGTGCCAGCAGCCCAACAGGGGGCGTGGATACGCAGTATTTT
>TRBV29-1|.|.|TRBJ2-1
CSVEMRDPRPYNEQFF
TGCAGCGTTGAGATGCGGGACCCTCGGCCCTACAATGAGCAGTTCTTC
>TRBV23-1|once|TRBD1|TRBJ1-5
CASSHREKGANQPQHF
TGCGCCAGCAGTCATAGAGAGAAGGGGGCGAATCAGCCCCAGCATTTT
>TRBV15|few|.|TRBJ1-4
CATSVRAINEKLFF
TGTGCCACCAGCGTCCGAGCTATCAATGAAAAACTGTTTTTT
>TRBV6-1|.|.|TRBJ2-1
CASIFGSNNEQFF
TGTGCCAGCATTTTCGGCAGCAACAATGAGCAGTTCTTC
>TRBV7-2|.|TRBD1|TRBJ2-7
CASSRLQGFEQYF
TGTGCCAGCAGCCGACTACAGGGGTTCGAGCAGTACTTC
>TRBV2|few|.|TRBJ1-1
CASSGWGNTEAFF
TGTGCCAGCAGTGGATGGGGGAACACTGAAGCTTTCTTT
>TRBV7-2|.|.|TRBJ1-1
CASSFQNSMNTEAFF
TGTGCCAGCAGCTTCCAAAACTCTATGAACACTGAAGCTTTCTTT
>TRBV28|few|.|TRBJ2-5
CASSWDQAQETQYF
TGTGCCAGCAGTTGGGACCAGGCCCAAGAGACCCAGTACTTC
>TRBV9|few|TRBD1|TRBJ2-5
CASSPGQVKETQYF
TGTGCCAGCAGCCCGGGACAGGTAAAAGAGACCCAGTACTTC
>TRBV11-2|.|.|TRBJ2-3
CASSLAGATPLTDTQYF
TGTGCCAGCAGCTTAGCGGGGGCGACCCCCTTGACAGATACGCAGTATTTT
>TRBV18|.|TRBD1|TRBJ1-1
CASSPGQGLPEAFF
TGTGCCAGCTCACCGGGACAGGGACTCCCTGAAGCTTTCTTT
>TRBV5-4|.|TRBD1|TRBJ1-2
CASSLDRDWTF
TGTGCCAGCAGCTTAGACAGGGATTGGACCTTC
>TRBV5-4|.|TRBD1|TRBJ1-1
CASSSDGTGAFYTEAFF
TGTGCCAGCAGCTCGGACGGGACAGGGGCTTTCTACACTGAAGCTTTCTTT
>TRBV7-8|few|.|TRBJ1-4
CASSSTLLATNEKLFF
TGTGCCAGCAGCTCGACCCTTTTAGCAACTAATGAAAAACTGTTTTTT
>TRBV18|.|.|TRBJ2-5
CASSRGRQETQYF
TGTGCCAGCTCACGGGGTCGCCAAGAGACCCAGTACTTC
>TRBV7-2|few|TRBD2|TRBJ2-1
CASSLGLAGEADEQFF
TGTGCCAGCAGCTTAGGTCTAGCGGGAGAGGCCGATGAGCAGTTCTTC
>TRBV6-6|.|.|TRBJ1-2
CASLRDTLYGYTF
TGTGCCAGTCTAAGGGACACGCTCTATGGCTACACCTTC
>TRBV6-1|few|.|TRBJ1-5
CASLGASNQPQHF
TGTGCCAGTTTGGGGGCGAGTAATCAGCCCCAGCATTTT
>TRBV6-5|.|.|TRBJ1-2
CASSYGGAGYTF
TGTGCCAGCAGTTACGGGGGTGCGGGCTACACCTTC
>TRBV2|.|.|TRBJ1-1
CASSGGSVPAEAFF
TGTGCCAGCAGTGGCGGGTCCGTCCCGGCTGAAGCTTTCTTT
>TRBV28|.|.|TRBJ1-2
CASRRDANDGYTF
TGTGCCAGCAGACGTGACGCGAATGATGGCTACACCTTC
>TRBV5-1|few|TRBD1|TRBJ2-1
CASRPGTGINEQFF
TGCGCCAGCAGACCCGGGACAGGGATCAATGAGCAGTTCTTC
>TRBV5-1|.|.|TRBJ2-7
CASSQQGGGYEQYF
TGCGCCAGCAGCCAACAGGGTGGGGGCTACGAGCAGTACTTC
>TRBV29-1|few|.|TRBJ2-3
CSVWSPGARGDTQYF
TGCAGCGTTTGGTCCCCGGGGGCGCGTGGAGATACGCAGTATTTT
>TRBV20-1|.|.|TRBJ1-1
CTGSENTEAFF
TGCACTGGCTCCGAGAACACTGAAGCTTTCTTT
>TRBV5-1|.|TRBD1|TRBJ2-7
CASSFNRQGELEQYF
TGCGCCAGCAGCTTTAACCGACAGGGGGAATTAGAGCAGTACTTC
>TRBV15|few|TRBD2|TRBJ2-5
CATSRDVRGAGGPLETQYF
TGTGCCACCAGCAGAGATGTAAGGGGAGCGGGGGGGCCTTTGGAGACCCAGTACTTC
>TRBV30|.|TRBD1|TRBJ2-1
CAWSVQGANEQFF
TGTGCCTGGAGTGTGCAGGGGGCTAATGAGCAGTTCTTC
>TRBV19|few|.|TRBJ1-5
CASSGDSANQPQHF
TGTGCCAGTTCGGGTGATTCGGCTAATCAGCCCCAGCATTTT
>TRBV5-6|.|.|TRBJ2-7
CASSLSGGRAHEQYF
TGTGCCAGCAGCTTGTCCGGTGGCAGGGCCCACGAGCAGTACTTC
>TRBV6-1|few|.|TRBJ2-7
CASSGQSYEQYF
TGTGCCAGCAGTGGACAGTCCTACGAGCAGTACTTC